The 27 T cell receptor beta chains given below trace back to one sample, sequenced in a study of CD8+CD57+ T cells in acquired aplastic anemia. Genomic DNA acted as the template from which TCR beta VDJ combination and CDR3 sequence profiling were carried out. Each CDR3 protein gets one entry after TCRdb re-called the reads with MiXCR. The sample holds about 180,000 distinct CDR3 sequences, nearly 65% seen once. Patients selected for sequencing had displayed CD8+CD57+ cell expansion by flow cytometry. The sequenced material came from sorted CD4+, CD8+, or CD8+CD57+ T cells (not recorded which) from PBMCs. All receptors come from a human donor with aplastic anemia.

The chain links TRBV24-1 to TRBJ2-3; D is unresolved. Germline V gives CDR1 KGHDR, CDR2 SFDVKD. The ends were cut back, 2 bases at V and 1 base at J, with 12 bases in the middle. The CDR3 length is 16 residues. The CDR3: CATSDSVGLGTDTQYF. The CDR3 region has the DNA TGTGCCACCAGTGATTCAGTGGGGTTAGGCACAGATACGCAGTATTTT.

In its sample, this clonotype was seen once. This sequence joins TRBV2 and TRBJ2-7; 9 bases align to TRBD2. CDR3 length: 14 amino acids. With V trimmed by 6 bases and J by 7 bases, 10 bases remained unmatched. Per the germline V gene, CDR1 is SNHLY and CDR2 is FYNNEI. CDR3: CASRYAGGAGEQYF. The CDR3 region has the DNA TGTGCCAGCAGATACGCGGGGGGGGCGGGGGAGCAGTACTTC.

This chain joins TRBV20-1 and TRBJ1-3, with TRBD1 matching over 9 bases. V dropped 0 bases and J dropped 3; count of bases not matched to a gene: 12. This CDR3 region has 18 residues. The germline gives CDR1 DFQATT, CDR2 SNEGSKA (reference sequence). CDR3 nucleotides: TGCAGTGCTAGAGATCTTTTACGGACAGGGGAAGGTGGAAACACCATATATTTT. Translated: CSARDLLRTGEGGNTIYF.

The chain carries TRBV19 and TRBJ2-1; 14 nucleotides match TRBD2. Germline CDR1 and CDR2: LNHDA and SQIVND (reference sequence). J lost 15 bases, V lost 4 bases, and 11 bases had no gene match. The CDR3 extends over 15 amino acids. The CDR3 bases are TGTGCCAGTAGTAGAGAGAGTGGACTAGCGGGGGGACCGTTCTTC. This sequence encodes CASSRESGLAGGPFF.

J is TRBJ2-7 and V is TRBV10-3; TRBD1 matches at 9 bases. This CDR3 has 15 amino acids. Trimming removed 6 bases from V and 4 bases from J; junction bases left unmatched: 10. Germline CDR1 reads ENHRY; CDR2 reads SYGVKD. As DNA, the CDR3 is TGTGCCATCAGCAACGGACAGGGGCTCTTTTACGAGCAGTACTTC. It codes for CAISNGQGLFYEQYF.

The DNA for the CDR3 is TGCAGTGCCCGGAGGGGGACAGGGGTCTACGAGCAGTACTTC. It encodes CSARRGTGVYEQYF. The rearrangement joins TRBV20-1 to TRBJ2-7; 10 bases are a match to TRBD1. This CDR3 spans 14 amino acids. Trimming removed 6 bases from V and 3 bases from J; junction bases left unmatched: 8. Germline CDR1 reads DFQATT; CDR2 reads SNEGSKA (reference sequence).

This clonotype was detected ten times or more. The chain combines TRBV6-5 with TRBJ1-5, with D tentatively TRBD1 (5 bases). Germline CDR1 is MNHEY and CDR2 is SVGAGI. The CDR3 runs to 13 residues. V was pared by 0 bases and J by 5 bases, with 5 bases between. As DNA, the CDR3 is TGTGCCAGCAGTTACTCGGGGGATCAGCCCCAGCATTTT. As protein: CASSYSGDQPQHF.

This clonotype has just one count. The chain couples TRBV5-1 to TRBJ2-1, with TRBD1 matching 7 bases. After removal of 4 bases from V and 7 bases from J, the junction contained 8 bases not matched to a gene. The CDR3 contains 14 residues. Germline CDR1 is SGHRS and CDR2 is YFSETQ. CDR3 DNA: TGCGCCAGCAGCCCTCACCAACAGGGGAATGAGCAGTTCTTC. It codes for CASSPHQQGNEQFF.

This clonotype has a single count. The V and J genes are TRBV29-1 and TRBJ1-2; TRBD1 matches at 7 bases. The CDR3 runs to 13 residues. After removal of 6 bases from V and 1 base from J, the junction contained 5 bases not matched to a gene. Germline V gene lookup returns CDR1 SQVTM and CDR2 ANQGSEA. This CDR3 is CSVGTDFNYGYTF. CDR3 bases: TGCAGCGTCGGGACAGACTTTAACTATGGCTACACCTTC.

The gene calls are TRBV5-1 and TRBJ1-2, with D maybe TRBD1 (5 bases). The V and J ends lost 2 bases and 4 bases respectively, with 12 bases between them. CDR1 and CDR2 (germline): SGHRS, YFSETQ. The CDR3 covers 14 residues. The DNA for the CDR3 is TGCGCCAGCAGCTTTGGGGGAGCTAGCTATGGCTACACCTTC. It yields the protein CASSFGGASYGYTF.

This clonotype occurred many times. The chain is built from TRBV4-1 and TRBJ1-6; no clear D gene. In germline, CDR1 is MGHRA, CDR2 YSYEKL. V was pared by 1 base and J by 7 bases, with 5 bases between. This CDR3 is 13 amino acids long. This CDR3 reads CASSQAGNSPLHF. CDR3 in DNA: TGCGCCAGCAGCCAAGCCGGGAATTCACCCCTCCACTTT.

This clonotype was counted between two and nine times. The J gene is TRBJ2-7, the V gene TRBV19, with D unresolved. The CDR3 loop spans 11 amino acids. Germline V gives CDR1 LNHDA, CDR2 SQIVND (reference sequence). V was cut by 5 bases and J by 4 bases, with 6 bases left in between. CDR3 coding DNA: TGTGCCAGTAGTGCTCTTTACGAGCAGTACTTC. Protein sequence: CASSALYEQYF.

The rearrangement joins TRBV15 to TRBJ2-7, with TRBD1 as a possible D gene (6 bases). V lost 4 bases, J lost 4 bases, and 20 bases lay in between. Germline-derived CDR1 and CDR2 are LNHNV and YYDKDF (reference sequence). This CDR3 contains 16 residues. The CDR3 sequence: CATSTGTLLSGYEQYF. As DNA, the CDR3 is TGTGCCACCAGCACTGGGACACTACTCTCTGGGTACGAGCAGTACTTC.

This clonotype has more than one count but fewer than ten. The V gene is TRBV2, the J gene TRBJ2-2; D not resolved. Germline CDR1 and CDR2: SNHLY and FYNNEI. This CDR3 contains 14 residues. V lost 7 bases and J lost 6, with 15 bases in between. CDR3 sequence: CASNPLSAAGELFF. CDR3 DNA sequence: TGTGCCAGCAATCCTCTAAGTGCGGCCGGGGAGCTGTTTTTT.

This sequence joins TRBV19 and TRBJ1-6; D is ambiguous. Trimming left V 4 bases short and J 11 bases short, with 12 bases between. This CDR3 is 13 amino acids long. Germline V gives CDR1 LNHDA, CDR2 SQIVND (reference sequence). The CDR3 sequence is CASSTPSRPPLHF. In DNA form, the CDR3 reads TGTGCCAGTAGTACACCCTCGAGGCCACCCCTCCACTTT.

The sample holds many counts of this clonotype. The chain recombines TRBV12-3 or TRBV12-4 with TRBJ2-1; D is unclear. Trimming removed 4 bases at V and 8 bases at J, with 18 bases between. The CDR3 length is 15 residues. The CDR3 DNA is TGTGCCAGCAGTTCGATCGACCTCCCGGTCGATGAGCAGTTCTTC. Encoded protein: CASSSIDLPVDEQFF.

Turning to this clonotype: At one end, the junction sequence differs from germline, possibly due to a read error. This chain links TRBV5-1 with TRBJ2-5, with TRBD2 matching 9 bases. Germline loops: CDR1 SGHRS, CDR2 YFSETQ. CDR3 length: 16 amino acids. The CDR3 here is CASSTELAGRVRTQYF. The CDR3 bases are TGTGCCAGCAGCACGGAACTAGCGGGCCGAGTAAGGACCCAGTACTTC.

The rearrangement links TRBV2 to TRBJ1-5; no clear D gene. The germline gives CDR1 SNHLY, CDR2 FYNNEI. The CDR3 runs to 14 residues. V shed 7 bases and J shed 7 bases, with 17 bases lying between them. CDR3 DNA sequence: TGTGCCAGCAACCCCGACGGGGAGAGCCAGCCCCAGCATTTT. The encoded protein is CASNPDGESQPQHF.

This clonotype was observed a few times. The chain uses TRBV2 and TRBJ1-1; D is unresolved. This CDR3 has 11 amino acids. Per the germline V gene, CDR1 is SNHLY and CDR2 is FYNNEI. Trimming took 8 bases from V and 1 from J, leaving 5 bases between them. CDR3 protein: CASSRNTEAFF. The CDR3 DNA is TGTGCCAGCTCCAGGAACACTGAAGCTTTCTTT.

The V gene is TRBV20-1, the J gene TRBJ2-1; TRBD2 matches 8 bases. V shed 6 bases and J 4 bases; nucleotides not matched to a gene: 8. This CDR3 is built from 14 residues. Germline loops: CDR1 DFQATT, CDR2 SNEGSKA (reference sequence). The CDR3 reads CSARLAGGYNEQFF. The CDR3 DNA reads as TGCAGTGCCCGACTGGCGGGGGGATACAATGAGCAGTTCTTC.

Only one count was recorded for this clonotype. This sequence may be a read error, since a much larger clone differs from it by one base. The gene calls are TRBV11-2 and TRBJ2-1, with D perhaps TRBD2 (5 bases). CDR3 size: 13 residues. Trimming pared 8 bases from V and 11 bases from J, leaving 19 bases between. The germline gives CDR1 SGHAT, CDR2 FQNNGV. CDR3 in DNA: TGTGCCAGCGAGGGCCGTTATAGGTATCAGCAGTTCTTC. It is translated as CASEGRYRYQQFF.

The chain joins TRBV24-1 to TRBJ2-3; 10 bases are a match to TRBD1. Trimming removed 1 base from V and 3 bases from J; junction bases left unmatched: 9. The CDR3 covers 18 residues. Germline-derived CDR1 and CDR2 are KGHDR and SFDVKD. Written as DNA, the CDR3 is TGTGCCACCAGTGATTTTCCAAGGGACAGGGGTGGGACAGATACGCAGTATTTT. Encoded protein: CATSDFPRDRGGTDTQYF.

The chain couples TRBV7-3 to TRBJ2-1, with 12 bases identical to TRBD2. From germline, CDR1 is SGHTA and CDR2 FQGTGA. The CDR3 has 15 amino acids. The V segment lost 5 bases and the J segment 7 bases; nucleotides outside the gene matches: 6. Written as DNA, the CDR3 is TGTGCCAGCAGCATAGGACTAGCGGGGAAAAATGAGCAGTTCTTC. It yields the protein CASSIGLAGKNEQFF.

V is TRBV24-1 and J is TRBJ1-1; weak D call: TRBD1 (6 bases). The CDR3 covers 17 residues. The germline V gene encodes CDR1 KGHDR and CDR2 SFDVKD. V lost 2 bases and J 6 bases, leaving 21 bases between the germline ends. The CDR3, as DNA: TGTGCCACCAGTGATTCAAGGGTGGGGGCGTCAGGGTCTGAAGCTTTCTTT. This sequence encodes CATSDSRVGASGSEAFF.

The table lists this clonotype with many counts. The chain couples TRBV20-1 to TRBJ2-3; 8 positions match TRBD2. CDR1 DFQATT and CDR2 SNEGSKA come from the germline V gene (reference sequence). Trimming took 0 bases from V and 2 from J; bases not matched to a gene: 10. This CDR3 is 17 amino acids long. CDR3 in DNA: TGCAGTGCTAGAGATAGCGAGCGGGGGCCCTTCACAGATACGCAGTATTTT. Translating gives CSARDSERGPFTDTQYF.

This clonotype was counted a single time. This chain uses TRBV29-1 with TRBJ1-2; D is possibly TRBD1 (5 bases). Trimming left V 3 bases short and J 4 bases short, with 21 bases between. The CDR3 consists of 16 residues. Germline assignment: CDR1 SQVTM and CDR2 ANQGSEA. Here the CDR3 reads CSVEGEALTRGYGYTF. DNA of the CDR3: TGCAGCGTTGAGGGGGAGGCACTTACGAGGGGCTATGGCTACACCTTC.

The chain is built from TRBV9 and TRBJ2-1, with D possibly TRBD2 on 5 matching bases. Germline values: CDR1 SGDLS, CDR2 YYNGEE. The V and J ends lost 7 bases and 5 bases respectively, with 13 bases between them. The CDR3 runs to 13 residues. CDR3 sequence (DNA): TGTGCCAGCGCCCCAAGCGGAAACAATGAGCAGTTCTTC. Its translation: CASAPSGNNEQFF.